The 19 T cell receptor beta chains below all came from one sample that was sequenced in a study of identical twins. Each CDR3 protein is one row after TCRdb ran MiXCR on the 5' RACE reads. This table holds a few hundred thousand distinct CDR3 sequences, 13% to 15% found once. This sample also belongs to another study, concerning yellow fever vaccine responses in identical twins.

Sequencing used CD4+ T cells sorted from blood. Every receptor here comes from a woman between 18 and 30 years old in good health.

The chain uses TRBV6-1 and TRBJ2-2; D is uncertain. Germline V CDR1 and CDR2: MNHNS, SASEGT. The CDR3 is made up of 16 amino acids. V was clipped by 4 bases and J by 0 bases, with 12 bases between them. CDR3 nucleotides: TGTGCCAGCAGTGGCAGCTTGGTTCCGAACACCGGGGAGCTGTTTTTT. Amino acid sequence: CASSGSLVPNTGELFF.

CDR3 nucleotides: TGCGCCAGCAGCCAAGAAGGGGCTGGACAGGGGGCGGGGGAGCAGTACTTC. This sequence encodes CASSQEGAGQGAGEQYF. The chain joins TRBV4-1 to TRBJ2-7; 11 nucleotides line up with TRBD1. Germline trimming cut 0 bases from V and 7 bases from J; bases unmatched to any gene: 11. In germline, CDR1 is MGHRA, CDR2 YSYEKL. The CDR3 totals 17 residues.

The gene calls are TRBV18 and TRBJ2-6; 9 bases are a match to TRBD1. V dropped 1 base and J dropped 4; count of bases not matched to a gene: 2. Germline CDR1 reads KGHSH; CDR2 reads LQKENI. This CDR3 is 16 amino acids long. This CDR3 reads CASSPRQGDGANVLTF. In DNA, the CDR3 is TGTGCCAGCTCACCACGACAGGGGGACGGGGCCAACGTCCTGACTTTC.

J is TRBJ2-7 and V is TRBV13; possibly TRBD1 for D (6 bases). V gave up 0 bases and J gave up 3 bases, with 24 bases separating them. Germline V gene data show CDR1 as PRHDT and CDR2 as FYEKMQ (reference sequence). This CDR3 is 19 amino acids long. In nucleotides, the CDR3 is TGTGCCAGCAGCTTAGGAACGACAGGCTTTTTACCCCGGATCTACGAGCAGTACTTC. This gives the protein CASSLGTTGFLPRIYEQYF.

This clonotype has more than one count but fewer than ten. This rearrangement joins TRBV10-3 to TRBJ1-1; D ambiguous. The CDR3 runs 15 residues. Trimming took off 2 bases at V and 4 bases at J, with 14 bases between the two ends. Germline lookup yields CDR1 ENHRY and CDR2 SYGVKD. CDR3 nucleotide sequence: TGTGCCATCAGTGAGAGACCGGGTTCGAGCACTGAAGCTTTCTTT. Translation: CAISERPGSSTEAFF.

There are a few counts of this clonotype. V gene TRBV28 combines with J gene TRBJ2-1; 8 positions agree with TRBD1. V gave up 6 bases and J gave up 5 bases; unmatched junction bases: 12. This CDR3 region has 16 residues. Per the germline V gene, CDR1 is MDHEN and CDR2 is SYDVKM. The CDR3 loop is CASSPPGQATHNEQFF. The CDR3 nucleotides are TGTGCCAGCAGCCCGCCGGGACAGGCTACTCACAATGAGCAGTTCTTC.

CDR3: CSADPGTDTQYF. CDR3 DNA: TGCAGTGCGGACCCAGGAACAGATACGCAGTATTTT. The chain uses TRBV20-1 and TRBJ2-3; no firm D call. The CDR3 covers 12 residues. Germline lookup yields CDR1 DFQATT and CDR2 SNEGSKA (reference sequence). Trimming pared 6 bases from V and 3 bases from J, leaving 10 bases between.

The chain couples TRBV28 to TRBJ2-5; D is possibly TRBD2 (6 bases). V lost 5 bases, J lost 1 base, and 11 bases lay in between. The CDR3 totals 14 residues. CDR1 is MDHEN, CDR2 SYDVKM, per germline. This CDR3 is CASSALAVQETQYF. The CDR3 bases are TGTGCCAGCAGTGCCTTAGCGGTCCAAGAGACCCAGTACTTC. The entire variable domain, with the rest obtained from reference TRBV28 and TRBJ2-5, is as follows: DVKVTQSSRYLVKRTGEKVFLECVQDMDHENMFWYRQDPGLGLRLIYFSYDVKMKEKGDIPEGYSVSREKKERFSLILESASTNQTSMYLCASSALAVQETQYFGPGTRLLVL.

This clonotype has more than one count but fewer than ten. Here the CDR3 reads CSAPDTRRGTDTQYF. The CDR3 region has the DNA TGCAGTGCTCCCGACACGAGAAGGGGGACAGATACGCAGTATTTT. V is TRBV20-1 and J is TRBJ2-3; D may be TRBD1 (6 bases). Germline values: CDR1 DFQATT, CDR2 SNEGSKA (reference sequence). The V and J ends lost 5 bases and 3 bases respectively, with 18 bases between them. CDR3 length equals 15 residues.

This clonotype has at least ten counts. The chain has TRBV12-3 or TRBV12-4 and TRBJ1-1; 7 bases agree with TRBD1. The CDR3 has 15 residues. V trimming: 8 bases; J trimming: 1 base; junction bases outside the gene matches: 10. Here the CDR3 DNA reads TGTGCCAGCCTCAGGGGGGGACGGGCGAACACTGAAGCTTTCTTT. This translates into CASLRGGRANTEAFF.

The V call is TRBV6-1, the J call TRBJ2-5; 8 bases agree with TRBD1. Germline V gene lookup returns CDR1 MNHNS and CDR2 SASEGT. V lost 6 bases and J lost 5; bases outside the gene matches: 11. The CDR3 consists of 15 residues. The CDR3 DNA sequence: TGTGCCAGCAGCCCAGGGGGCAGGCCACAGGAGACCCAGTACTTC. Translating gives CASSPGGRPQETQYF.

The chain has TRBV5-1 and TRBJ2-6; the match to TRBD2 covers 10 bases. Germline V gene sequence: CDR1 SGHRS, CDR2 YFSETQ. V shed 1 base, J shed 4 bases, and the junction held 8 bases outside the gene matches. This CDR3 contains 18 residues. DNA of the CDR3: TGCGCCAGCAGCTTGCGCGCTAGCGGGAGTTCCGGGGCCAACGTCCTGACTTTC. Translation: CASSLRASGSSGANVLTF.

V usage is TRBV20-1 and J usage is TRBJ2-7; 8 bases fit TRBD2. The CDR3 has 14 residues. The germline gives CDR1 DFQATT, CDR2 SNEGSKA (reference sequence). V lost 3 bases to trimming and J lost 2 bases; unmatched junction nucleotides: 6. The CDR3 is CSASRLARAYEQYF. DNA of the CDR3: TGCAGTGCTAGTCGACTAGCGAGAGCCTACGAGCAGTACTTC.

The V gene is TRBV5-1, the J gene TRBJ2-5, with D possibly being TRBD1 (6 bases). The CDR3 loop spans 14 amino acids. Germline V gene lookup returns CDR1 SGHRS and CDR2 YFSETQ. V lost 5 bases, J lost 0 bases, and 11 bases lay in between. CDR3 protein: CASRKGTHQETQYF. CDR3 DNA sequence: TGCGCCAGCAGAAAGGGGACACACCAAGAGACCCAGTACTTC.

The chain is built from TRBV15 and TRBJ2-1; D remains ambiguous. V lost 1 base to trimming and J lost 7 bases, with 11 bases between them. The CDR3 loop spans 14 amino acids. Germline assignment: CDR1 LNHNV and CDR2 YYDKDF (reference sequence). The DNA for the CDR3 is TGTGCCACCAGCAGAGTGGACGGAATAAATGAGCAGTTCTTC. It is translated as CATSRVDGINEQFF.

V usage is TRBV7-9 and J usage is TRBJ2-2; weak D call: TRBD1 (5 bases). The germline V gene has CDR1 SEHNR and CDR2 FQNEAQ (reference sequence). The CDR3 has 14 residues. V was pared by 2 bases and J by 6 bases, with 10 bases between. The DNA for the CDR3 is TGTGCCAGCAGCTTAAGGGCAGGGCCCGGGGAGCTGTTTTTT. It is translated as CASSLRAGPGELFF.

This clonotype was seen more than once but under ten times. The rearrangement joins TRBV18 to TRBJ2-1, with 9 positions matching TRBD1. Per germline, CDR1 KGHSH and CDR2 LQKENI. The length of the CDR3 is 16 residues. Germline trimming cut 3 bases from V and 7 bases from J; bases unmatched to any gene: 10. The CDR3 region has the DNA TGTGCCAGCTCACCGTTAATCGGGGACAGGGTGAATGAGCAGTTCTTC. Translation: CASSPLIGDRVNEQFF.

This chain links TRBV20-1 with TRBJ2-3, with 7 nucleotides matching TRBD2. The CDR3 length is 15 residues. Germline CDR1 and CDR2: DFQATT and SNEGSKA (reference sequence). V lost 5 bases and J lost 4; bases outside the gene matches: 12. The CDR3 spells CSAPPREGLADTQYF. CDR3 DNA sequence: TGCAGTGCTCCCCCCAGGGAGGGTTTGGCAGATACGCAGTATTTT.

This clonotype was seen a handful of times. The chain has TRBV24-1 and TRBJ2-1; TRBD2 matches at 7 bases. This CDR3 is 13 amino acids long. The V gene end was trimmed by 12 bases and the J gene end by 10 bases; junction bases not matched to a gene: 14. Germline V CDR1 and CDR2: KGHDR, SFDVKD. The CDR3, as DNA: TGTGCCCAACCCGGGACTACTGGGCAGGAGCAGTTCTTC. The encoded protein is CAQPGTTGQEQFF.